This section outlines one TCR beta chain sequence together with its context. This record comes from a study of T cell changes during pregnancy in multiple sclerosis. Some clones are missing from TCRdb's copy, which holds only in-frame ones; the method was immunoSEQ multiplex PCR. The sample has about 40,000 clones, 80% to 90% seen once. The junction had 6 bases not matched to a gene; V was cut back by 7 bases and J by 6 bases. CDR1 is SEHNR and CDR2 is FQNEAQ in the germline V gene (reference sequence). The CDR3 covers 14 residues. The sample consisted of CD4+ T cells from peripheral blood mononuclear cells, taken in the first trimester of pregnancy. V usage is TRBV7-9 and J usage is TRBJ2-3; 11 nucleotides line up with TRBD1. The sequence was collected from a female donor with multiple sclerosis, enrolled in a pregnancy study. The CDR3 sequence: CASKKDRGPDTQYF. CDR3 sequence (DNA): TGTGCCAGCAAAAAGGACAGGGGGCCCGATACGCAGTATTTT.